This entry describes one T cell receptor (beta chain). One junction end does not reproduce the germline sequence, and a read error may be involved. The germline CDR1 and CDR2 sequences are SQVTM and ANQGSEA. The CDR3 runs 14 residues. This specimen comes from a study of Graves' ophthalmopathy and Graves' hyperthyroidism. Beta-chain TCR CDR3 regions were amplified from RNA transcripts. RT-PCR with HTBI primers came first, then second-round multiplex PCR. TCRdb reprocessed the multiplex PCR reads via MiXCR and lists one record per CDR3 protein. The table lists about 700,000 distinct CDR3 sequences, roughly 40% of them singletons, with roughly 45% in the top ten.

Sequenced input: peripheral blood. J is TRBJ2-2 and V is TRBV29-1; D may correspond to TRBD1 or TRBD2 (5 bases each). The sequence was collected from an adult man with Graves' ophthalmopathy. The CDR3 region has the DNA TGCAGCGTTGAAGCTGGTTCGAACACCGGGGACCTGTTTTTT. It codes for CSVEAGSNTGDLFF.